This TCR beta chain was recovered during a study of monozygotic twins with inflammatory bowel disease. General study results and limits: The study found lower TCRbeta diversity (inverse Simpson) in IBD patients than in healthy co-twins. Versus healthy twins, IBD patients showed fewer clonotypes shared with others, especially with disease activity.

Concerning this clonotype itself: Antigen specificity is unknown.

TCRdb re-called the 5' RACE reads and catalogs CDR3 proteins one per entry, DNA excluded. The sample table includes 310,000 or so distinct CDR3 sequences. The sequencing input was blood. This TCR was sampled from a human donor with ulcerative colitis or Crohn's disease, or a healthy co-twin of an affected twin (not recorded which).

The CDR3 is CASSPYMGVSGNTIYF. The rearrangement joins TRBV9 to TRBJ1-3; TCRdb's D call, TRBD1, is unchecked because there is no DNA. CDR1 is SGDLS, CDR2 YYNGEE, per germline. This CDR3 has 16 amino acids.